The entry below describes one T cell receptor beta chain. Its antigen is not known. The data originate from a study of post-analysis software for immune sequencing data. Included in the TCR beta cDNA libraries were unique molecular identifiers. One entry per CDR3 protein results from TCRdb running MiXCR on the PCR reads. The table includes roughly 800,000 distinct CDR3 sequences, about 27% detected once. Germline assignment: CDR1 DFQATT and CDR2 SNEGSKA (reference sequence). The V and J ends lost 2 bases and 7 bases, in that order; junction bases with no gene match: 4. CDR3 size: 12 residues. Notes on the study in general: Patients had higher frequencies than controls of a few TRBV segments, including TRBV5-6, TRBV5-1 and TRBV20-1.

Sequencing was done on a sample of blood. The origin of this receptor is a girl aged 5 to 17 with multiple sclerosis. This chain connects TRBV20-1 to TRBJ1-1, with 7 bases that match TRBD1. The CDR3 DNA sequence: TGCAGTGCTAGACCTGACAGGGTTGAAGCTTTCTTT. Translation: CSARPDRVEAFF.